Below, 32 T cell receptor beta chains from the same sample are listed, as sequenced in a study of T cells in Graves' hyperthyroidism and ophthalmopathy. Researchers amplified the TCR beta CDR3 regions from RNA transcripts. The HTBI primer set drove a first-round RT-PCR of the TCR CDR3. TCRdb redid the calling of the multiplex PCR reads with MiXCR, one entry per CDR3 protein. The data show fewer than 350,000 distinct CDR3 sequences, with over 15% seen just once and 49% held by the top ten. Source material: blood. The receptor source for this set is a woman aged 45 to 65 with Graves' hyperthyroidism.

This clonotype was counted at least ten times. This chain uses TRBV12-3 or TRBV12-4 with TRBJ2-1; 11 positions agree with TRBD2. Losses at the gene ends were 6 bases for V and 1 base for J; bases not matched to a gene: 8. The CDR3 extends over 17 amino acids. As DNA, the CDR3 is TGTGCCAGCAGGAAAAAGACTAGCGGGAAATCCTACAATGAGCAGTTCTTC. Its translation is CASRKKTSGKSYNEQFF.

Worth noting for this clonotype: Just one base apart from a much larger clone, this may be a read error. The missing conserved phenylalanine or tryptophan at the end of this CDR3 makes a read error likely. The V call is TRBV5-1, the J call TRBJ2-1, with 7 bases matching TRBD2. The CDR3 totals 15 residues. Per germline, CDR1 SGHRS and CDR2 YFSETQ. Trimming cost V 4 bases and J 2 bases; bases outside gene matches: 6. Written as DNA, the CDR3 is TGCGCCAGCAGCGAGGGACTAAGTACCTACAATGAGCAGTTCCTC. Its protein is CASSEGLSTYNEQFL.

Many counts were recorded for this clonotype. This sequence joins TRBV20-1 and TRBJ2-3, with D uncertain. The CDR3 consists of 12 residues. Trimming pared 2 bases from V and 6 bases from J, leaving 9 bases between. In germline, CDR1 is DFQATT, CDR2 SNEGSKA (reference sequence). The CDR3 spells CSARSARDTQYF. DNA for the CDR3: TGCAGTGCTAGATCCGCGAGGGATACGCAGTATTTT.

This clonotype was seen at least ten times. CDR3 sequence (DNA): TGCGCCAGCAGCGGAATGACATCTCATGGCTACACCTTC. Its protein is CASSGMTSHGYTF. The V gene is TRBV5-1, the J gene TRBJ1-2; D is unresolved. The CDR3 extends over 13 amino acids. The V and J ends lost 4 bases and 6 bases respectively, with 13 bases between them. Germline V gene lookup returns CDR1 SGHRS and CDR2 YFSETQ.

This clonotype was seen many times. The chain combines TRBV7-3 with TRBJ2-1; unclear D gene. The germline CDR1 and CDR2 sequences are SGHTA and FQGTGA. V dropped 2 bases and J dropped 0 bases, with 11 bases sitting between them. This CDR3 region has 16 residues. The CDR3 is CASSLDGPSSYNEQFF. In DNA form, the CDR3 reads TGTGCCAGCAGCTTAGACGGGCCGAGCTCCTACAATGAGCAGTTCTTC.

This clonotype was counted a few times. The DNA of the CDR3 is TGTGCCAGCAGTTTTGGGATGGAACTGTTTTTT. It is translated as CASSFGMELFF. The chain employs TRBV28 and TRBJ1-4, with no clear D. The CDR3 runs to 11 residues. Trimming took 3 bases from V and 12 from J, leaving 8 bases between them. Per the germline V gene, CDR1 is MDHEN and CDR2 is SYDVKM. Drawing the rest from reference TRBV28 and TRBJ1-4, the complete variable domain is DVKVTQSSRYLVKRTGEKVFLECVQDMDHENMFWYRQDPGLGLRLIYFSYDVKMKEKGDIPEGYSVSREKKERFSLILESASTNQTSMYLCASSFGMELFFGSGTQLSVL.

This clonotype turned up a few times. The genes are TRBV7-2 and TRBJ2-1; 10 bases align to TRBD2. In germline, CDR1 is SGHTA, CDR2 FQGNSA. Trimming removed 4 bases from V and 7 bases from J; junction bases left unmatched: 7. The CDR3 covers 15 residues. CDR3 sequence reads: CASSSASGRINEQFF. The DNA of the CDR3 is TGTGCCAGCAGCTCGGCTAGCGGGAGAATAAATGAGCAGTTCTTC.

The V and J genes are TRBV20-1 and TRBJ2-7; D is perhaps TRBD1 (5 bases). Per the germline V gene, CDR1 is DFQATT and CDR2 is SNEGSKA (reference sequence). The germline V and J ends were trimmed by 3 bases and 6 bases, with 12 bases remaining between them. The CDR3 runs to 12 residues. As DNA, the CDR3 is TGCAGTGCTAGGGATCTGGGGCGCGAGCAGTACTTC. Its protein product is CSARDLGREQYF.

V usage is TRBV19 and J usage is TRBJ1-1; TRBD1 might be the D (6 bases). Germline V gene lookup returns CDR1 LNHDA and CDR2 SQIVND (reference sequence). The CDR3 covers 15 residues. Between the trimmed V and J ends, which lost 7 bases and 3 bases, there was a span of 18 bases. CDR3 region: CASTEGGARYTEAFF. For the CDR3, the DNA is TGTGCCAGTACCGAGGGGGGGGCCCGGTACACTGAAGCTTTCTTT.

Ten or more counts support this clonotype. The chain links TRBV11-3 to TRBJ2-1, with TRBD1 as a possible D gene (6 bases). Deletions cut 5 bases from V and 8 bases from J, with 13 bases between. The length of the CDR3 is 13 residues. Germline V gene lookup returns CDR1 SGHNT and CDR2 YENEEA. The CDR3 loop reads CASSAPGAHEQFF. CDR3 DNA: TGTGCCAGCAGCGCCCCAGGGGCCCATGAGCAGTTCTTC.

Comment on this clonotype: This clone may be a read error of a much larger clone one base away. This chain joins TRBV27 and TRBJ1-4; 8 bases align to TRBD1. The germline V gene encodes CDR1 MNHEY and CDR2 SMNVEV (reference sequence). The CDR3 totals 16 residues. CDR3 residues: CAGSGYRTGKFEKLFF. Here the CDR3 DNA reads TGTGCCGGCAGTGGGTACCGGACAGGGAAATTTGAAAAACTGTTTTTT.

This clonotype was counted many times. J is TRBJ2-5 and V is TRBV20-1; 9 bases align to TRBD2. After removal of 0 bases from V and 4 bases from J, the junction contained 9 bases not matched to a gene. CDR3 length: 16 residues. Germline assignment: CDR1 DFQATT and CDR2 SNEGSKA (reference sequence). The CDR3 region has the DNA TGCAGTGCTAGAGATCGGGGTAGCGGGAGTTCAGAGACCCAGTACTTC. It yields the protein CSARDRGSGSSETQYF.

In its sample, this clonotype was seen many times. This chain connects TRBV20-1 to TRBJ1-4; D ambiguous. The CDR3 is made up of 13 amino acids. V was clipped by 5 bases and J by 8 bases, with 15 bases between them. CDR1 and CDR2 (germline): DFQATT, SNEGSKA (reference sequence). This CDR3 reads CSAPEGSSEKLFF. CDR3 in DNA: TGCAGTGCTCCTGAGGGTAGCAGCGAAAAACTGTTTTTT.

The chain combines TRBV4-1 with TRBJ2-3; 8 bases agree with TRBD2. CDR1 is MGHRA, CDR2 YSYEKL, per germline. CDR3 length: 16 amino acids. V lost 1 base and J lost 6; bases outside the gene matches: 9. The CDR3 region is CASSQGTRRGVDTQYF. The CDR3 DNA reads as TGCGCCAGCAGCCAAGGAACGAGGCGGGGGGTGGATACGCAGTATTTT.

The CDR3 DNA reads as TGTGCCAGCTCAGGTTCGGAGGGACTCACAGATACGCAGTATTTT. It codes for CASSGSEGLTDTQYF. The V and J genes are TRBV18 and TRBJ2-3, with TRBD2 as a possible D gene (6 bases). This CDR3 comprises 15 residues. Trimming shortened V by 5 bases and J by 2 bases, and 14 bases separated the two germline ends. Germline V lookup: CDR1 KGHSH, CDR2 LQKENI.

This clonotype was counted many times. The V gene is TRBV27, the J gene TRBJ2-3, with 14 bases identical to TRBD2. V dropped 5 bases and J dropped 3; count of bases not matched to a gene: 16. Germline V lookup: CDR1 MNHEY, CDR2 SMNVEV (reference sequence). The CDR3 is made up of 20 amino acids. In DNA form, the CDR3 reads TGTGCCAGCAGTCCATATCCCGGGACTAGCGGGAGTTTGAGTACAGATACGCAGTATTTT. This translates into CASSPYPGTSGSLSTDTQYF.

In its sample, this clonotype was seen many times. The chain recombines TRBV30 with TRBJ2-3, with D perhaps being TRBD1 or TRBD2 (5 bases each). Germline loops: CDR1 GTSNPN, CDR2 SVGIG (reference sequence). Trimming pared 2 bases from V and 6 bases from J, leaving 15 bases between. The CDR3 has 14 amino acids. The CDR3 nucleotides are TGTGCCTGGAGTCAGCTGGGGGTCAGTGATACGCAGTATTTT. Amino acid sequence: CAWSQLGVSDTQYF.

This clonotype has a count of ten or more. V is TRBV2 and J is TRBJ1-5; possible D gene TRBD1, 6 bases. The CDR3 runs to 14 residues. Per germline, CDR1 SNHLY and CDR2 FYNNEI. V dropped 4 bases and J dropped 9 bases, with 16 bases sitting between them. DNA for the CDR3: TGTGCCAGCAGTGGTCTAGGGGGTGACGGGCCCCAGCATTTT. Encoded protein: CASSGLGGDGPQHF.

This clonotype has a count of ten or more. V and J are TRBV11-3 and TRBJ2-3, with TRBD1 identical over 7 bases. V lost 5 bases, J lost 6 bases, and 5 bases stayed unmatched. The CDR3 length is 13 residues. Germline CDR1 and CDR2: SGHNT and YENEEA. The DNA for the CDR3 is TGTGCCAGCAGCGAAACAGGGGCCGATACGCAGTATTTT. Its protein is CASSETGADTQYF. The full variable domain, its missing parts supplied by reference TRBV11-3 and TRBJ2-3, is EAGVVQSPRYKIIEKKQPVAFWCNPISGHNTLYWYLQNLGQGPELLIRYENEEAVDDSQLPKDRFSAERLKGVDSTLKIQPAELGDSAVYLCASSETGADTQYFGPGTRLTVL.

In its sample, this clonotype was seen many times. The rearrangement links TRBV6-1 to TRBJ1-2; 7 bases line up with TRBD1. The ends lost 10 bases at V and 3 bases at J; junction bases unmatched: 8. The CDR3 loop spans 13 amino acids. Germline CDR1 and CDR2: MNHNS and SASEGT. The CDR3 bases are TGTGCCATCTCCCGACAGGGCGACTATGGCTACACCTTC. It is translated as CAISRQGDYGYTF.

This clonotype was observed a few times. V is TRBV4-1 and J is TRBJ2-3; D is perhaps TRBD1 (5 bases). The CDR3 totals 15 residues. In germline, CDR1 is MGHRA, CDR2 YSYEKL. V was pared by 6 bases and J by 4 bases, with 17 bases between. The CDR3 loop reads CASSLDISGPDTQYF. Written as DNA, the CDR3 is TGCGCCAGCAGTCTCGATATATCAGGGCCAGATACGCAGTATTTT.

The J gene is TRBJ2-5, the V gene TRBV5-1; no firm D call. The germline V gene has CDR1 SGHRS and CDR2 YFSETQ. The V end was cut by 0 bases, the J end by 4 bases, with 16 bases between. The CDR3 has 16 amino acids. CDR3 sequence: CASSLAVVAGGETQYF. The CDR3 nucleotides are TGCGCCAGCAGCTTGGCCGTAGTAGCCGGTGGAGAGACCCAGTACTTC.

This chain uses TRBV29-1 with TRBJ1-3; D call uncertain. V was clipped by 4 bases and J by 4 bases, with 5 bases between them. The CDR3 contains 11 residues. Germline V lookup: CDR1 SQVTM, CDR2 ANQGSEA. CDR3 region: CSVGEGNTIYF. CDR3 in DNA: TGCAGCGTTGGTGAGGGAAACACCATATATTTT.

This clonotype has more than one count but fewer than ten. J is TRBJ2-6 and V is TRBV7-9; D ambiguous. Germline lookup yields CDR1 SEHNR and CDR2 FQNEAQ (reference sequence). V was shortened by 5 bases and J by 2 bases, with 13 bases between the two germline ends. This CDR3 has 16 amino acids. The chain's CDR3 is CASSDPGLPGANVLTF. CDR3 DNA sequence: TGTGCCAGCAGCGACCCCGGTTTACCTGGGGCCAACGTCCTGACTTTC.

This clonotype has at least ten counts. The gene calls are TRBV28 and TRBJ2-7; TRBD2 aligns across 8 bases. V trimming: 4 bases; J trimming: 2 bases; junction bases outside the gene matches: 13. Germline CDR1 is MDHEN and CDR2 is SYDVKM. CDR3 size: 17 residues. The CDR3 here is CASSYLAGLRWAYEQYF. CDR3 coding DNA: TGTGCCAGCAGTTATCTAGCGGGCCTAAGATGGGCCTACGAGCAGTACTTC.

This clonotype has at least ten counts. V usage is TRBV10-3 and J usage is TRBJ2-1; 11 bases map to TRBD1. V lost 6 bases and J lost 5; bases outside the gene matches: 3. CDR1 and CDR2 (germline): ENHRY, SYGVKD. The CDR3 totals 14 residues. CDR3 sequence: CAIRGTGGNNEQFF. The CDR3 nucleotides are TGTGCCATCAGAGGGACAGGGGGAAACAATGAGCAGTTCTTC.

The CDR3 DNA is TGTGCCAGCAGTGAAAAGAGACTAGCGAACACCGGGGAGCTGTTTTTT. Its protein product is CASSEKRLANTGELFF. This chain uses TRBV6-1 with TRBJ2-2; D is perhaps TRBD2 (6 bases). Per the germline V gene, CDR1 is MNHNS and CDR2 is SASEGT. This CDR3 is built from 16 residues. V was cut by 2 bases and J by 0 bases, with 10 bases left in between.

This clonotype occurred many times. The chain links TRBV28 to TRBJ1-5, with D possibly matching TRBD1 (6 bases). Germline V gives CDR1 MDHEN, CDR2 SYDVKM. V lost 6 bases and J 1 base, leaving 10 bases between the germline ends. The CDR3 sequence is 14 residues long. This CDR3 reads CASRRTGSNQPQHF. The CDR3 DNA sequence: TGTGCCAGCAGACGAACAGGGAGCAATCAGCCCCAGCATTTT. The complete variable domain, with remaining parts taken from reference TRBV28 and TRBJ1-5, reads DVKVTQSSRYLVKRTGEKVFLECVQDMDHENMFWYRQDPGLGLRLIYFSYDVKMKEKGDIPEGYSVSREKKERFSLILESASTNQTSMYLCASRRTGSNQPQHFGDGTRLSIL.

This clonotype occurred many times. This chain uses TRBV29-1 with TRBJ2-1, with TRBD2 identical over 13 bases. After removal of 3 bases from V and 5 bases from J, the junction contained 4 bases not matched to a gene. This CDR3 has 15 residues. CDR1 SQVTM and CDR2 ANQGSEA come from the germline V gene. The CDR3 coding sequence is TGCAGCGTTGACGGGACTAGCGGGGCCAACAATGAGCAGTTCTTC. Protein product: CSVDGTSGANNEQFF.

This chain connects TRBV27 to TRBJ2-1; D might be TRBD2 (6 bases). V shed 5 bases and J shed 8 bases, with 16 bases lying between them. The CDR3 has 14 amino acids. Germline V gene data show CDR1 as MNHEY and CDR2 as SMNVEV (reference sequence). The CDR3 sequence: CASSLAPLMDEQFF. The DNA of the CDR3 is TGTGCCAGCAGTCTAGCGCCTTTGATGGATGAGCAGTTCTTC.

This clonotype showed up many times. J is TRBJ2-3 and V is TRBV5-1, with no clear D. This CDR3 is built from 13 residues. Germline V lookup: CDR1 SGHRS, CDR2 YFSETQ. Trimming pared 0 bases from V and 3 bases from J, leaving 5 bases between. CDR3 sequence (DNA): TGCGCCAGCAGCTTGGCCGTTACAGATACGCAGTATTTT. As protein: CASSLAVTDTQYF.

This clonotype has at least ten counts. The chain employs TRBV27 and TRBJ1-5; D unclear. The CDR3 sequence is 13 residues long. V lost 3 bases and J lost 4, with 7 bases in between. CDR1 is MNHEY and CDR2 is SMNVEV in the germline V gene (reference sequence). As DNA, the CDR3 is TGTGCCAGCAGTTTTGGGGTTAATCAGCCCCAGCATTTT. It codes for CASSFGVNQPQHF.